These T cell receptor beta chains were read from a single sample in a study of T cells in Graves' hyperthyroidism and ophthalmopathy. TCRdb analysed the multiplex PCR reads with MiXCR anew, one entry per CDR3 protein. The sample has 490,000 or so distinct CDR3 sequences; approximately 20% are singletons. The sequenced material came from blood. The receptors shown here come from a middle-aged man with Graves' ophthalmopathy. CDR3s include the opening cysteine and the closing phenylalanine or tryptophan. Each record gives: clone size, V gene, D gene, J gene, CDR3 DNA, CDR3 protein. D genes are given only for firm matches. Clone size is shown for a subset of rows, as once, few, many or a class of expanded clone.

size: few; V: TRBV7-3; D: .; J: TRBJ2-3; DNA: TGTGCCAGCAGCTTATCGGACATACCAAATACGCAGTATTTT; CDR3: CASSLSDIPNTQYF
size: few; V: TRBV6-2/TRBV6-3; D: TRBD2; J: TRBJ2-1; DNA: TGTGCCAGCAGTTACCCAAGACTAGCGGAGTTAGGGAATGAGCAGTTCTTC; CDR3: CASSYPRLAELGNEQFF
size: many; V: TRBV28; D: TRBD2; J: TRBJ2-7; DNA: TGTGCCACCCTCGGGGGACTAGCGGTCCACGAGCAGTACTTC; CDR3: CATLGGLAVHEQYF
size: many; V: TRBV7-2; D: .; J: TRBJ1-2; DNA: TGTGCCAGCAGCTTAGCGAGGAGGGATGGCTACACCTTC; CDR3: CASSLARRDGYTF
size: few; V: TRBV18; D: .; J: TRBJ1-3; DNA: TGTGCCAGCTCACCAACCACCGACGGAGGAAACACCATATATTTT; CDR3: CASSPTTDGGNTIYF
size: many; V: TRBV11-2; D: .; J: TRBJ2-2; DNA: TGTGCCAGCAGACGGATGCGTGGAGGCTCGAACACCGGGGAGCTGTTTTTT; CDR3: CASRRMRGGSNTGELFF
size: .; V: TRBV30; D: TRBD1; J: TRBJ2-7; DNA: TGTGCCTGGAGTCCCGGGACAGGGGTGGGGGAGCAGTACTTC; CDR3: CAWSPGTGVGEQYF
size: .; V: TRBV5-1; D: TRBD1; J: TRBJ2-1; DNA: TGCGCCAGCAGCTTGGCCCCGGGACAGGCTTCCTACAATGAGCAGTTCTTC; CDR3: CASSLAPGQASYNEQFF
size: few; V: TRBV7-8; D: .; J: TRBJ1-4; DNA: TGTGCCAGCAGCGAACACAGGGTCAATAATGAAAAACTGTTTTTT; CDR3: CASSEHRVNNEKLFF
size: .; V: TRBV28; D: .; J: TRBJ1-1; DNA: TGTGCCAGCAAGGGGGAGGTCCTCGCTTTCTTT; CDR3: CASKGEVLAFF
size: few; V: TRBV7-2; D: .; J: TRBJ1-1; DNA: TGTGCCAGCAGCTTATTTGGGGGCCAGGAAGCTTTCTTT; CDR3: CASSLFGGQEAFF
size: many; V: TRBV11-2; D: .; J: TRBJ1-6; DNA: TGTGCCAGCAGCTTAGCTAGGGAAGCGAATTCACCCCTCCACTTT; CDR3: CASSLAREANSPLHF
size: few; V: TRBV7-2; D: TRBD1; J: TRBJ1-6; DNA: TGTGCCAGCAGCTGGAAGCCCGGGACAGGGGATTCACCCCTCCACTTT; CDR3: CASSWKPGTGDSPLHF
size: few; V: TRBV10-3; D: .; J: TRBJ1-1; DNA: TGTGCCATCAGTGATTTTAAGTCTTACACTGAAGCTTTCTTT; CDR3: CAISDFKSYTEAFF
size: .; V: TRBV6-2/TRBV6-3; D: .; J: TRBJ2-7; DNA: TGTGCCAGCATGTCGGAGGTCCGCCCGGGAGAGCAGTACTTC; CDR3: CASMSEVRPGEQYF
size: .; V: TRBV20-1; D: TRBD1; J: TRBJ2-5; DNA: TGCAGTGCCACCGAGGGGGCGCAGACCCAGTACTTC; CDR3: CSATEGAQTQYF
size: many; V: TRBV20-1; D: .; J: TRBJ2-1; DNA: TGCAGTGCTAGAGAGGGCAGCTCCTTCTACAATGAGCAGTTCTTC; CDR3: CSAREGSSFYNEQFF
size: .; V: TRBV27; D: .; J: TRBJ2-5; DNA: TGTGCCAGCAGGAGGAGGGTGGGGGAGACCCAGTACTTC; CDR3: CASRRRVGETQYF
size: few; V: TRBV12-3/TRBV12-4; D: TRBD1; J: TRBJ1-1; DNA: TGTGCCAGCAGTCCAGCACAGGGGGCTTTGACTGAAGCTTTCTTT; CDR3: CASSPAQGALTEAFF
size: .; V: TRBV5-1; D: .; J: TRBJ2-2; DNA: TGCGCCAGCAGCCTCAATCTAGCGAGAGGCGGGGAGCTGTTTTTT; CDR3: CASSLNLARGGELFF
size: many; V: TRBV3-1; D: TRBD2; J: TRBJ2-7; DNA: TGTGCCAGCAGCCAAGGGACTAGCGGGACCTACGAGCAGTACTTC; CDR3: CASSQGTSGTYEQYF
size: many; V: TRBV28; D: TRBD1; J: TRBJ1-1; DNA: TGTGCCAGCAGTTTATCGGCCAGGGGGCCTGGCACTGAAGCTTTCTTT; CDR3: CASSLSARGPGTEAFF
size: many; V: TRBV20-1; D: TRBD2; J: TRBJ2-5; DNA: TGCAGTGCTAGACCCGGACGAGCGGGAGGGGAGACCCAGTACTTC; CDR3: CSARPGRAGGETQYF
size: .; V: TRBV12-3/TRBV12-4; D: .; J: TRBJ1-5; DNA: TGTGCCAGCAGTCCGCCCAGGGCGAGCAATCAGCCCCAGCATTTT; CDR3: CASSPPRASNQPQHF
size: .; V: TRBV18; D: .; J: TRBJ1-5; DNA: TGTGCCAGCTCACCGGGGTCAGGGAACGATCAGCCCCAGCATTTT; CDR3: CASSPGSGNDQPQHF
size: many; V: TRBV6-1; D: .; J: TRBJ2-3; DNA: TGTGCCAGCCAGGACACAGACTCCTATACGCAGTATTTT; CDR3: CASQDTDSYTQYF
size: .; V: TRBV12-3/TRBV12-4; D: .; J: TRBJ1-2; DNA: TGTGCCAGCAGTAGCGGTCCTGGAAACTATGGCTACACCTTC; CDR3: CASSSGPGNYGYTF
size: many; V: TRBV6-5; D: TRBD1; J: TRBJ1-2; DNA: TGTGCCAGCAGTTACTCGGGACAGGGGCGGGCTGGCTACACCTTC; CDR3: CASSYSGQGRAGYTF
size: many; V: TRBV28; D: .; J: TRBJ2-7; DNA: TGTGCCAGCAGTTTACCCGGAGTATTCGAGCAGTACTTC; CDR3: CASSLPGVFEQYF
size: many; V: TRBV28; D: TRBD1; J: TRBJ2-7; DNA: TGTGCCAGCAGTTCGGGGACAGCTAGGTCCTACGAGCAGTACTTC; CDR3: CASSSGTARSYEQYF
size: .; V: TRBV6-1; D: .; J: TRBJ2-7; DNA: TGTGCCAGCAGTCCGAGGGACTTCACCTACGAGCAGTACTTC; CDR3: CASSPRDFTYEQYF
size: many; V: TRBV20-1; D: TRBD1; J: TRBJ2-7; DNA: TGCAGTGCAACCCCGGGACAGGGGTCAACCTACGAGCAGTACTTC; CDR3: CSATPGQGSTYEQYF
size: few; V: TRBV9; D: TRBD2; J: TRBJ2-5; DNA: TGCACCAGCGGGGTCCTCTACCAAGAGACCCAGTACTTC; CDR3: CTSGVLYQETQYF
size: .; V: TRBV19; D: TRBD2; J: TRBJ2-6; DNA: TGTGCCAGTAGTATGGCGGGAGCTGGGGCCAACGTCCTGACTTTC; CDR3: CASSMAGAGANVLTF
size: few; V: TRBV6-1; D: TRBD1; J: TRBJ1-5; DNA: TGTGCCAGCAGTCAAACCAGGGGGCGCGGGGGCAATCAGCCCCAGCATTTT; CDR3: CASSQTRGRGGNQPQHF
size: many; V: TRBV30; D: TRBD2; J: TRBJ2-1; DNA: TGTGCCTGGAGTAAGGGACTAGCGGGAGTAAATGAGCAGTTCTTC; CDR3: CAWSKGLAGVNEQFF
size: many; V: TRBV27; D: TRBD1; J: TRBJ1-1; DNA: TGTGCCAGCAGTTGGGGGGACAGGGGGCATGCTGAAGCTTTCTTT; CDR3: CASSWGDRGHAEAFF
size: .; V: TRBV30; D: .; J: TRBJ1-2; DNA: TGTGCCTGGAGGGAATCCGGGAATAACTATGGCTACACCTTC; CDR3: CAWRESGNNYGYTF
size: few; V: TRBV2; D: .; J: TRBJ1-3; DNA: TGTGCCAGCAGTGAACAAGGGTCTGGAAACACCATATATTTT; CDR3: CASSEQGSGNTIYF
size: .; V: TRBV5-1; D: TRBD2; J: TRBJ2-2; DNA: TGCGCCAGCAGCCTTAGCGGGAGAGGCGGCGGGGAGCTGTTTTTT; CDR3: CASSLSGRGGGELFF
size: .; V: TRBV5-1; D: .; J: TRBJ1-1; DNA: TGCGCCAGCAGATTAAAGGGGAACACTGAAGCTTTCTTT; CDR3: CASRLKGNTEAFF
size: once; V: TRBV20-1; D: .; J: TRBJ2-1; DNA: TGCAGTGCTAGCGGGTGGGGGAGTCCCAACAATGAGCAGTTCTTC; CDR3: CSASGWGSPNNEQFF
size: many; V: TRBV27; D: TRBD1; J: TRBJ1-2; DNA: TGTGCCAGCAGCCCCAGGACAGGGGTGGATGATGGCTACACCTTC; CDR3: CASSPRTGVDDGYTF
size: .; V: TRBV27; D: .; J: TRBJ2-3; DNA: TGTGCCAGCAGTTTCGGGGGTGTGGGCACAGATACGCAGTATTTT; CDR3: CASSFGGVGTDTQYF
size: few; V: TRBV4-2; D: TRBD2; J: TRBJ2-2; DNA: TGTGCCAGCAGCCAAGAGGTCTCTAGCGGAGCGAACACCGGGGAGCTGTTTTTT; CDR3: CASSQEVSSGANTGELFF
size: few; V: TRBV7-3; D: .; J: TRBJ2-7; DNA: TGTGCCAGCAGCTCTAATAGACGGCTGGAGCAGTACTTC; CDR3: CASSSNRRLEQYF
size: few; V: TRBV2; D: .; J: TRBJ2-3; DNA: TGTGCCAGCAGTGAAGTACATACGCAGTATTTT; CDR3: CASSEVHTQYF
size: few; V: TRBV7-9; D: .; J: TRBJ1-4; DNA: TGTGCCAGCAGCTTAGGCCCCAGCGTAGGGCCTTTCGGAAAACTGTTTTTT; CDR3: CASSLGPSVGPFGKLFF
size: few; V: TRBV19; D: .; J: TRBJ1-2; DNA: TGTGCCAGTAGTATAGTTTTGGACGGGGGCAACTATGGCTACACCTTC; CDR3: CASSIVLDGGNYGYTF
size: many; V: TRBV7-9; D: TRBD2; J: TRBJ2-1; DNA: TGTGCCAGCAGCGCCCCGGGACTAGCGGTATACAATGAGCAGTTCTTC; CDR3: CASSAPGLAVYNEQFF
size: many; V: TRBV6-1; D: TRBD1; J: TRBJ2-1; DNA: TGTGCCAGCATGGCGGGCAGGGGGAGACAGCAGTTCTTC; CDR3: CASMAGRGRQQFF
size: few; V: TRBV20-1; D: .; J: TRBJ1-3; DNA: TGCAGTGCTAGCCCTACAGGGACTGGAAACACCATATATTTT; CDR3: CSASPTGTGNTIYF
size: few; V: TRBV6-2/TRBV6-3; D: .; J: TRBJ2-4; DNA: TGTGCCAGCAGGCCGGATCGAGCCAAAAACATTCAGTACTTC; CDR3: CASRPDRAKNIQYF
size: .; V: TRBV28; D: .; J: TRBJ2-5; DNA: TGTGCCAGCACCCTGGGAGGGGGGGGAGAGACCCAGTACTTC; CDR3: CASTLGGGGETQYF